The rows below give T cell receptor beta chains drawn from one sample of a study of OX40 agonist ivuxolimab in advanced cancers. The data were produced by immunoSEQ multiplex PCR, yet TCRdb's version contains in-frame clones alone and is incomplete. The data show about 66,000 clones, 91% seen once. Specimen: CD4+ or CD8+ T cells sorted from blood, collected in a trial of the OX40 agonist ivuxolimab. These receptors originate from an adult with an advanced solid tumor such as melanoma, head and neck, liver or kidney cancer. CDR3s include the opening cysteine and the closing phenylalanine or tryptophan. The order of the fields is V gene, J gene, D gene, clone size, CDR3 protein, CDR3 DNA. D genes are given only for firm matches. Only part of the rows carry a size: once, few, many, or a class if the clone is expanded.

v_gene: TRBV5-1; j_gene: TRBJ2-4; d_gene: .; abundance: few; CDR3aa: CASSQIQSGLKNIQYF; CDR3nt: TGCGCCAGCAGCCAAATACAGAGCGGGCTAAAAAACATTCAGTACTTC
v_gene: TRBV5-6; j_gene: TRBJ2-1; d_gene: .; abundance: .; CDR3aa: CASSLVSGYNEQFF; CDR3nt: TGTGCCAGCAGCTTGGTTTCCGGCTACAATGAGCAGTTCTTC
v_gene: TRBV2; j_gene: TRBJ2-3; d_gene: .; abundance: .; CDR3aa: CASSQTRPTNTQYF; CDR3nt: TGTGCCAGCAGTCAGACCCGACCTACGAATACGCAGTATTTT
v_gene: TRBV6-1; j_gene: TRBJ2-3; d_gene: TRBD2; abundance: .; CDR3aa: CASSDERLAGLTDTQYF; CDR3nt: TGTGCCAGCAGTGACGAAAGACTAGCGGGACTAACAGATACGCAGTATTTT
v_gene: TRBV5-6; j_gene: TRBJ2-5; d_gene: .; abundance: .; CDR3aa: CASSPTGRSGLETQYF; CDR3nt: TGTGCCAGCAGCCCCACGGGCCGGTCAGGGTTAGAGACCCAGTACTTC
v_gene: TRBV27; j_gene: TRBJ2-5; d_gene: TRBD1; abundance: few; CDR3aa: CASQDRRETQYF; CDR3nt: TGTGCCAGCCAGGACAGGCGAGAGACCCAGTACTTC
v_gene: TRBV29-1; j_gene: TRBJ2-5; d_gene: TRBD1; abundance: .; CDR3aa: CSVDPPGQGGETQYF; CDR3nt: TGCAGCGTTGATCCCCCGGGACAGGGAGGAGAGACCCAGTACTTC
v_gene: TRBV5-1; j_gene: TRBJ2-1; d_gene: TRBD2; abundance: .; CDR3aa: CASSLVAGGPRNEQFF; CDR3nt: TGCGCCAGCAGCTTGGTAGCGGGAGGGCCGAGGAATGAGCAGTTCTTC
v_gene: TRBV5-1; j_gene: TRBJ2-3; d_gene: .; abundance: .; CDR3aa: CASSLALGETDTQYF; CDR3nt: TGCGCCAGCAGCTTGGCCCTGGGGGAGACAGATACGCAGTATTTT
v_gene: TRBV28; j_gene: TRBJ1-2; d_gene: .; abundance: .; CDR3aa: CASSFAGGYGYTF; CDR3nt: TGTGCCAGCAGTTTTGCGGGGGGCTATGGCTACACCTTC
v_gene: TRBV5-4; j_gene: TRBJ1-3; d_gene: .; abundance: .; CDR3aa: CASSPEISNRNTIYF; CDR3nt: TGTGCCAGCAGCCCCGAAATAAGCAACAGAAACACCATATATTTT
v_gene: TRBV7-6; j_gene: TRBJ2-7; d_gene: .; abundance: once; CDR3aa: CASSLAQAGYEQYF; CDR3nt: TGTGCCAGCAGCTTAGCACAGGCGGGCTACGAGCAGTACTTC
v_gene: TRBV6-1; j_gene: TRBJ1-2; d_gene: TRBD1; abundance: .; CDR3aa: CASTLDRGVGYTF; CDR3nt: TGTGCCAGCACCCTTGACAGGGGAGTTGGCTACACCTTC
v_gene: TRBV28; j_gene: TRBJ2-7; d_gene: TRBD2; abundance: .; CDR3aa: CASRTSGSSYEQYF; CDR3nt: TGTGCCAGCAGGACTAGCGGGAGCTCCTACGAGCAGTACTTC
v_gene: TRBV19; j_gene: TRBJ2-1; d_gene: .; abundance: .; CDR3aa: CASSEYNEQFF; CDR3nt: TGTGCCAGTAGTGAGTACAATGAGCAGTTCTTC
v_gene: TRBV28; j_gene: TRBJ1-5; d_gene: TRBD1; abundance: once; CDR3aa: CASSSRTGRVQPQHF; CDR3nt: TGTGCCAGCAGTTCCCGGACAGGTCGGGTTCAGCCCCAGCATTTT
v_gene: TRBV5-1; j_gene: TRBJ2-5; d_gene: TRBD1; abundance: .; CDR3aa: CASSPLGQGASRQTQYF; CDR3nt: TGCGCCAGCAGCCCCTTGGGACAGGGGGCGAGTCGGCAGACCCAGTACTTC
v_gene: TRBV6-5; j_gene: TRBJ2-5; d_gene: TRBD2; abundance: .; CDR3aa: CASSYSSGRETQYF; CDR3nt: TGTGCCAGCAGTTACTCGAGCGGGAGAGAGACCCAGTACTTC
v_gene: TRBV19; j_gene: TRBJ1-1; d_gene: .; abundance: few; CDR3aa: CASMTYTEAFF; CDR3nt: TGTGCCAGTATGACTTACACTGAAGCTTTCTTT
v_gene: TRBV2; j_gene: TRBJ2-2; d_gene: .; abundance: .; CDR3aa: CASNTGSRTGELFF; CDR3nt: TGTGCCAGCAACACGGGATCGAGGACCGGGGAGCTGTTTTTT
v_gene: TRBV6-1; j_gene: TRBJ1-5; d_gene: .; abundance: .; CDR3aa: CASSDSGGVPQHF; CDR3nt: TGTGCCAGCAGTGACAGCGGAGGGGTGCCCCAGCATTTT
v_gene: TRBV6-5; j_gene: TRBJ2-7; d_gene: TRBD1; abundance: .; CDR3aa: CASSYIDRVHEQYF; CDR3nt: TGTGCCAGCAGTTACATAGACAGGGTCCACGAGCAGTACTTC
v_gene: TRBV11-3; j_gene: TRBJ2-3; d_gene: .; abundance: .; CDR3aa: CASSLSTDTQYF; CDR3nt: TGTGCCAGCAGCCTAAGCACAGATACGCAGTATTTT
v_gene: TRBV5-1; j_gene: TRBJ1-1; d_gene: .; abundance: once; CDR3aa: CASSLTGTNTEAFF; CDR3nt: TGCGCCAGCAGCTTAACGGGGACGAACACTGAAGCTTTCTTT
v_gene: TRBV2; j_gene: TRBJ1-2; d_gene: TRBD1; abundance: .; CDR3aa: CASSLGQGAYGYTF; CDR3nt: TGTGCCAGCAGCCTGGGACAGGGGGCCTATGGCTACACCTTC
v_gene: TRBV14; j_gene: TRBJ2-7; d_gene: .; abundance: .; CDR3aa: CASSQEGRDEQYF; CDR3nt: TGTGCCAGCAGCCAAGAGGGGCGGGACGAGCAGTACTTC
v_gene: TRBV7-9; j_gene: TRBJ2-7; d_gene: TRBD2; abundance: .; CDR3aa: CASSPAGVVSHEQYF; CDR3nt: TGTGCCAGCAGCCCAGCGGGAGTCGTATCCCACGAGCAGTACTTC
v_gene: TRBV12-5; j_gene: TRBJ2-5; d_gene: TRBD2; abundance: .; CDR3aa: CASGSYSGIETQYF; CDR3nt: TGTGCTAGTGGTTCCTATAGCGGGATTGAGACCCAGTACTTC
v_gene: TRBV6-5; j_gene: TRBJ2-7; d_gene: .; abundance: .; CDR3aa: CASSYLTGSSYEQYF; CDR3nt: TGTGCCAGCAGTTACTTAACGGGAAGCTCCTACGAGCAGTACTTC
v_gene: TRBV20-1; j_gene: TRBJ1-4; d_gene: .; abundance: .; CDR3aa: CSASGPQKLFF; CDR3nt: TGCAGTGCATCGGGACCGCAAAAACTGTTTTTT
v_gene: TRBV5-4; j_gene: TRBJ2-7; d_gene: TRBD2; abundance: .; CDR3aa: CASSAIAGAYEQYF; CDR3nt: TGTGCCAGCAGCGCAATAGCGGGAGCCTACGAGCAGTACTTC
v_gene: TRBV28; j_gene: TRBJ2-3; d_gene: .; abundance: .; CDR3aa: CASSFLGGGLGGKLGDTQYF; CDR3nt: TGTGCCAGCAGTTTCTTAGGGGGGGGCCTAGGCGGGAAGTTGGGAGATACGCAGTATTTT
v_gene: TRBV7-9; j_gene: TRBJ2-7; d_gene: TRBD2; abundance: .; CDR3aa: CASSVAGGASYEQYF; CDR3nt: TGTGCCAGCAGCGTCGCGGGGGGGGCCTCCTACGAGCAGTACTTC
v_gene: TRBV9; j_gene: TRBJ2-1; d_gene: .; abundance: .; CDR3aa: CASSITPTSYNEQFF; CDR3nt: TGTGCCAGCAGCATTACACCTACCTCCTACAATGAGCAGTTCTTC
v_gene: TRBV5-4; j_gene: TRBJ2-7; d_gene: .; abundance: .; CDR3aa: CASSSTAGGTSTSRYEQYF; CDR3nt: TGTGCCAGCAGCTCCACCGCGGGTGGGACCTCGACGTCCCGCTACGAGCAGTACTTC
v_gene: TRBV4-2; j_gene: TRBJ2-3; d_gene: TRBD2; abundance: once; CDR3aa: CASSQGREPDTQYF; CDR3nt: TGTGCCAGCAGCCAAGGGCGGGAGCCAGATACGCAGTATTTT
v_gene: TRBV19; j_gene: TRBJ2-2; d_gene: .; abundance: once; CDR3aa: CASSITGASGELFF; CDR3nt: TGTGCCAGTAGTATTACGGGGGCGTCCGGGGAGCTGTTTTTT
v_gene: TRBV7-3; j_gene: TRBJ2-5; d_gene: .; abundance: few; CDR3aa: CASSLTLEETQYF; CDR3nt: TGTGCCAGCAGCTTAACGTTGGAAGAGACCCAGTACTTC
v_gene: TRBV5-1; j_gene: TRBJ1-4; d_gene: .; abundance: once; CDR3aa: CASSLVQGVTEKLFF; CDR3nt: TGCGCCAGCAGCTTGGTGCAGGGTGTAACCGAAAAACTGTTTTTT
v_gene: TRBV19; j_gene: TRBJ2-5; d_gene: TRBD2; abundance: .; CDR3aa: CASSTKLAGGETQYF; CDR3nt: TGTGCCAGTAGTACGAAACTAGCGGGAGGGGAGACCCAGTACTTC
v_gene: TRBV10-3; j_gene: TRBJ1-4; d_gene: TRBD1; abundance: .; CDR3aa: CAISEGIDRVREKLFF; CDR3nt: TGTGCCATCAGTGAGGGGATCGACAGGGTGAGGGAAAAACTGTTTTTT
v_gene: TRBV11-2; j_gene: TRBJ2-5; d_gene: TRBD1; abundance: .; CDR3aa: CASSKGQGSETQYF; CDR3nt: TGTGCCAGCAGCAAGGGACAGGGGTCGGAGACCCAGTACTTC
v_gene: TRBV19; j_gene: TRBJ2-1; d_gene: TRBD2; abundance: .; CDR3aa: CASSRTSGATEQFF; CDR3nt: TGTGCCAGTAGTCGTACTAGCGGAGCAACTGAGCAGTTCTTC
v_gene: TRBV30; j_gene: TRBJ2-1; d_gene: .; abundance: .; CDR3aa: CAWRDGNEQFF; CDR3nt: TGTGCCTGGAGGGATGGGAATGAGCAGTTCTTC
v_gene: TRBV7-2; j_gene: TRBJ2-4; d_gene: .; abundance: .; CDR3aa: CASSTQTGSIQYF; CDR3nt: TGTGCCAGCAGCACCCAAACAGGGAGTATTCAGTACTTC
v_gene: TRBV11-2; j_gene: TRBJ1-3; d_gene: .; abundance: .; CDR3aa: CASRQGLSSGNTIYF; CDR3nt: TGTGCCAGCAGACAGGGCCTGAGCTCTGGAAACACCATATATTTT